This is a list of T cell receptor beta chains from one sample in a study of tumor-infiltrating lymphocytes in primary liver carcinoma. Each CDR3 protein is one row after TCRdb ran MiXCR on the multiplex PCR reads. The profile shows fewer than 250,000 distinct CDR3 sequences, about two thirds of them singletons. Sequences were obtained from peripheral blood. The receptors were gathered from a woman in her sixties or seventies with primary liver carcinoma and hepatitis B virus infection. Both conserved end residues are part of each CDR3. D genes are given only for firm matches. Only some rows state a clone size, as once, few, many or a class for expanded clones.

DNA: TGCGCCAGCAGTGAGGGTTCCAGCGGGAGAATCGGGGAGCCGTTTTTT
CDR3: CASSEGSSGRIGEPFF
V: TRBV10-2
J: TRBJ2-2
D: TRBD2
size: once

DNA: TGTGCCAGCAAATTATGGGGGACAGCAAACTATGGCTACACCTTC
CDR3: CASKLWGTANYGYTF
V: TRBV28
J: TRBJ1-2
D: TRBD1
size: .

DNA: TGTGCCAGCAGCCAGACGGGAGAGGCATCCTACGAGCAGTACTTC
CDR3: CASSQTGEASYEQYF
V: TRBV7-9
J: TRBJ2-7
D: .
size: few

DNA: TGTGCCAGCACCACTGAGACGGACACTGAAGCTTTCTTT
CDR3: CASTTETDTEAFF
V: TRBV6-1
J: TRBJ1-1
D: .
size: .

DNA: TGTGCCATCAGTCCCATGACAGGGAGAAGCGGGAGGGCCTACAATGAGCAGTTCTTC
CDR3: CAISPMTGRSGRAYNEQFF
V: TRBV10-3
J: TRBJ2-1
D: TRBD2
size: many

DNA: TGTGCTAGTGCTTTGCGGCCCCATGAACGGGCCGGGCCGATCCATTATGAGACCCAGTACTTC
CDR3: CASALRPHERAGPIHYETQYF
V: TRBV12-5
J: TRBJ2-5
D: .
size: .

DNA: TGTGCCAGCAGCATCGGGACAGAAGTGGGAAAACTGTTTTTT
CDR3: CASSIGTEVGKLFF
V: TRBV28
J: TRBJ1-4
D: TRBD1
size: few

DNA: TGTGCCAGCAGCCCAGGGGTTAGGGAAAAACTGTTTTTT
CDR3: CASSPGVREKLFF
V: TRBV7-9
J: TRBJ1-4
D: .
size: .

DNA: TGTGCCAGCAGCCCCGGACTAGACGGTGAGCAGATCTTC
CDR3: CASSPGLDGEQIF
V: TRBV6-5
J: TRBJ2-1
D: TRBD2
size: .

DNA: TGTGCCAGCAGCTTAGTATCGGGACTAGTCGGCTTC
CDR3: CASSLVSGLVGF
V: TRBV11-2
J: TRBJ2-7
D: TRBD2
size: many

DNA: TGTGCCAGCAGATTTAGTCCAGTGGACAATGAGCAGTTCTTC
CDR3: CASRFSPVDNEQFF
V: TRBV6-6
J: TRBJ2-1
D: .
size: many

DNA: TGTGCCAGCAGTTATACTAGCGGGAGTTTTACAGATACGCAGTATTTT
CDR3: CASSYTSGSFTDTQYF
V: TRBV12-3/TRBV12-4
J: TRBJ2-3
D: TRBD2
size: many